A selection of T cell receptor beta chains follows, all from one sample in a study of radiotherapy plus CTLA-4 blockade in lung cancer. The data were produced by immunoSEQ multiplex PCR, yet TCRdb's version contains in-frame clones alone and is incomplete. The table includes some 110,000 clones, 70% to 85% detected once. Here the sequenced sample was peripheral blood, taken from a patient treated with radiotherapy plus ipilimumab. Every receptor here comes from a human donor with non-small cell lung cancer that progressed on radiotherapy plus ipilimumab. Some clones in this sample may be carry-over from other donors' samples. Each CDR3 is given with its conserved first and last residue. A D gene is named only where the DNA matches it firmly. Rows give clone size only sometimes, using once, few, many, or a class for an expanded clone.

j_call clone_size d_call v_call cdr3_nt cdr3_aa
TRBJ1-4 NA NA TRBV28 TGTGCCAGCAGTGCGCCGACAGGACTTGAATGGGAAAAACTGTTTTTT CASSAPTGLEWEKLFF
TRBJ1-6 NA NA TRBV5-1 TGCGCCAGCAGCTTGGTGGCAGGGCAAGATAATTCACCCCTCCACTTT CASSLVAGQDNSPLHF
TRBJ1-5 NA TRBD1 TRBV18 TGTGCCAGCTCACCACCGACAGGGCAGGGTCAGCCCCAGCATTTT CASSPPTGQGQPQHF
TRBJ2-3 NA NA TRBV9 TGTGCCAGCAGTCGTGGCTCTATCGACACAGATACGCAGTATTTT CASSRGSIDTDTQYF
TRBJ2-5 few TRBD2 TRBV29-1 TGCAGCGTTAACGGGGGGGTAAAAGAGACCCAGTACTTC CSVNGGVKETQYF
TRBJ2-5 NA NA TRBV5-1 TGCGCCAGCAGCTTCCCGGCCCAAGAGACCCAGTACTTC CASSFPAQETQYF
TRBJ2-7 NA NA TRBV18 TGTGCCAGCTCACCCTACAGCGCGGGACAGTACGAGCAGTACTTC CASSPYSAGQYEQYF
TRBJ1-1 NA TRBD1 TRBV4-2 TGTGCCAGCAGCCAAGGACAGGGGCGTCTCTCTGAAGCTTTCTTT CASSQGQGRLSEAFF
TRBJ1-1 NA NA TRBV4-1 TGCGCCAGCAGCCAAGTCGGCAACACTGAAGCTTTCTTT CASSQVGNTEAFF
TRBJ1-2 NA TRBD1 TRBV5-1 TGCGCCAGCAGCTACGGGACAGGGGGAGGAGGCCACACCTTC CASSYGTGGGGHTF
TRBJ1-6 NA NA TRBV28 TGTGCCAGCAGTTTGGTGGCAGTAAATTCACCCCTCCACTTT CASSLVAVNSPLHF
TRBJ2-1 NA NA TRBV29-1 TGCAGCGTTGTTCGTGGAGGCAATGAGCAGTTCTTC CSVVRGGNEQFF
TRBJ1-1 NA NA TRBV9 TGTGCCAGCAGCGTAGGGATAGGGGGGGTTTTGAACACTGAAGCTTTCTTT CASSVGIGGVLNTEAFF
TRBJ1-3 NA NA TRBV2 TGTGCCAGCAGTGATGGCCCCCGGGCCGCTGGAAACACCATATATTTT CASSDGPRAAGNTIYF
TRBJ1-3 NA TRBD1 TRBV7-9 TGTGCCAGCAGCTTAGGGCCAGGGGGGACTGGAAACACCATATATTTT CASSLGPGGTGNTIYF
TRBJ2-5 NA TRBD2 TRBV5-1 TGCGCCAGCAGCTCCCAGCGGACTAGCGGGGGAGGGTACCAAGAGACCCAGTACTTC CASSSQRTSGGGYQETQYF
TRBJ2-2 NA TRBD1 TRBV18 TGTGCCAGCCCAGAGGACGGGACAGGACCCACCGGGGAGCTGTTTTTT CASPEDGTGPTGELFF
TRBJ2-2 NA NA TRBV18 TGTGCCAGCTCACCAATACAGGCCGGGGAGCTGTTTTTT CASSPIQAGELFF
TRBJ1-6 few NA TRBV21-1 TGTGCCAGCGACCGTTCAGGCGTAGGGAATTCACCCCTCCACTTT CASDRSGVGNSPLHF
TRBJ1-6 NA TRBD1 TRBV9 TGTGCCAGCAGTGCGGGACAGGGATACTCACCCCTCCACTTT CASSAGQGYSPLHF
TRBJ2-7 NA NA TRBV6-6 TGTGCCAGCAGTTACTCTGCGCAGGGTCCGGTCTACGAGCAGTACTTC CASSYSAQGPVYEQYF
TRBJ2-3 NA TRBD1 TRBV5-1 TGCGCCAGCAGCCGCGCAGGACAGGGTCTCCCTACGCAGTATTTT CASSRAGQGLPTQYF
TRBJ2-7 NA NA TRBV9 TGTGCCAGCAGCGGGAACAGCATTTCCCCTCGGCAGTACTTC CASSGNSISPRQYF
TRBJ1-1 NA TRBD1 TRBV6-5 TGTGCCAGCAGTTCAGGACAGGGGGCGATCGGTGAAGCTTTCTTT CASSSGQGAIGEAFF
TRBJ1-1 NA NA TRBV6-1 TGTGCCAGCAAGGTAACCGGGGCGGCAAACACTGAAGCTTTCTTT CASKVTGAANTEAFF
TRBJ1-4 NA NA TRBV6-5 TGTGCCAGCAGTTACGGTTCAAGGACAATAAATGAAAAACTGTTTTTT CASSYGSRTINEKLFF
TRBJ1-1 NA NA TRBV6-5 TGTGCCAGCAGTTACATAGTGAACACTGAAGCTTTCTTT CASSYIVNTEAFF
TRBJ1-1 few TRBD1 TRBV19 TGTGCCAGTAGTAGACAGGGGATGAACACTGAAGCTTTCTTT CASSRQGMNTEAFF
TRBJ2-7 NA TRBD1 TRBV25-1 TGTGCCAGCAGTGGGTGGGACAGCACATACGAGCAGTACTTC CASSGWDSTYEQYF
TRBJ1-3 NA TRBD1 TRBV4-1 TGCGCCAGCAGCCAAGAATACAGGGGTAGAGAGACCATATATTTT CASSQEYRGRETIYF
TRBJ2-7 NA NA TRBV4-2 TGTGCCAGCAGCCGCGAAAGAGGCTACGAGCAGTACTTC CASSRERGYEQYF
TRBJ2-2 NA TRBD2 TRBV7-3 TGTGCCAGCAGCCCATTCGCGGGGGATCGAGGCGGGGAGCTGTTTTTT CASSPFAGDRGGELFF
TRBJ2-3 NA NA TRBV5-1 TGCGCCAGCAGCTTGTTGAGGGGCACAGATACGCAGTATTTT CASSLLRGTDTQYF
TRBJ2-1 once TRBD2 TRBV5-4 TGTGCCAGCAGCGCGGGGGGGGCCCAATCCTACAATGAGCAGTTCTTC CASSAGGAQSYNEQFF
TRBJ2-4 NA TRBD1 TRBV6-5 TGTGCCAGCAGTTACGGGGACAGGCTAGCCAAAAACATTCAGTACTTC CASSYGDRLAKNIQYF
TRBJ2-5 NA TRBD2 TRBV5-1 TGCGCCAGCAGCTGGACTAGCGGGGGCTTAGAAGAGACCCAGTACTTC CASSWTSGGLEETQYF
TRBJ1-6 NA NA TRBV19 TGTGCCAGTAGTATCGGGGTGGGACAATTCTCGTCACCCCTCCACTTT CASSIGVGQFSSPLHF
TRBJ1-4 NA NA TRBV27 TGTGCCAGCAGTTTACGGGGGCGCCTTAATGAAAAACTGTTTTTT CASSLRGRLNEKLFF
TRBJ1-3 NA NA TRBV15 TGTGCCACCAGCAGAGGACAGAACTCTGGAAACACCATATATTTT CATSRGQNSGNTIYF
TRBJ2-3 NA TRBD1 TRBV11-3 TGTGCCAGCAGCTCAGGACAGGGGACCCTAACAGATACGCAGTATTTT CASSSGQGTLTDTQYF
TRBJ1-1 NA NA TRBV28 TGTGCCAGCAACCTTCCGGAGGGGGGGAGCGGAGCTTTCTTT CASNLPEGGSGAFF
TRBJ2-7 NA NA TRBV19 TGTGCCAGTAGTAGACAGACTACAAGCTCCTACGAGCAGTACTTC CASSRQTTSSYEQYF
TRBJ1-1 NA TRBD1 TRBV2 TGTGCCAGCAGTGAACTGGACAGGGGAGGGAGTATAACTGAAGCTTTCTTT CASSELDRGGSITEAFF
TRBJ1-1 NA TRBD1 TRBV5-5 TGTGCCAGCAGTTCCCACAGGGGACCTGAAGCTTTCTTT CASSSHRGPEAFF
TRBJ1-2 NA NA TRBV5-4 TGTGCCAGCAGCCCGGACACTTACTATGGCTATACCTTC CASSPDTYYGYTF
TRBJ1-2 NA TRBD1 TRBV5-1 TGCGCCAGCAGGAAGCCAGGGGGTCACTATGGCTACACCTTC CASRKPGGHYGYTF
TRBJ2-5 NA TRBD1 TRBV7-3 TGTGCCAGCAGCTCGGGGACAGAAGAGACCCAGTACTTC CASSSGTEETQYF
TRBJ2-7 NA NA TRBV30 TGTGCCTGGAGTTCTACCTACGAGCAGTACTTC CAWSSTYEQYF
TRBJ1-1 NA NA TRBV7-9 TGTGCCAGCAGCTTATGGTTGAACACTGAAGCTTTCTTT CASSLWLNTEAFF
TRBJ1-3 NA NA TRBV6-5 TGTGCCAGCAGTTATGGGGGGCCTGGAAACACCATATATTTT CASSYGGPGNTIYF
TRBJ2-7 NA NA TRBV9 TGTGCCAGCAGCTACTATGACAGGAGCTACGAGCAGTACTTC CASSYYDRSYEQYF
TRBJ2-7 NA NA TRBV5-6 TGTGCCAGCAGCTGGAGGTATTCCTACGAGCAGTACTTC CASSWRYSYEQYF
TRBJ2-7 NA NA TRBV11-2 TGTGCCAGCAGCTTGGAAGCAGACTACGAGCAGTACTTC CASSLEADYEQYF
TRBJ2-2 NA NA TRBV2 TGTGCCAGCAGACAGAAGAACACCGGGGAGCTGTTTTTT CASRQKNTGELFF
TRBJ2-5 NA TRBD2 TRBV16 TGTGCCAGCAGCCAATCTTCAGGGACTAGCGAAGAGACCCAGTACTTC CASSQSSGTSEETQYF
TRBJ1-1 NA NA TRBV11-1 TGTGCCAGCAGACACAGGGACTTGAACACTGAAGCTTTCTTT CASRHRDLNTEAFF
TRBJ2-7 NA TRBD2 TRBV7-8 TGTGCCAGCAGCTTTGGGACTAGCGTGATCTCCTACGAGCAGTACTTC CASSFGTSVISYEQYF
TRBJ1-1 NA NA TRBV15 TGTGCCACCAGCAGTAAGGGACCTACCGGGACTGAAGCTTTCTTT CATSSKGPTGTEAFF
TRBJ2-2 NA TRBD1 TRBV7-8 TGTGCCAGCAGCTCCTCGGACAGGGGGCGAACCGGGGAGCTGTTTTTT CASSSSDRGRTGELFF